This T cell receptor (beta chain) stems from a study of beta chain features in type 1 diabetes. Findings and caveats of the study: Reads derived from cDNA could over-represent cells showing high TCR expression. HLA influence on TCRB rearrangement stayed unresolved here. Type 1 diabetes patients showed a moderate but significant shortening of TCRB CDR3s in all four CD4+ subsets.

Reverse transcription of all isolated RNA meant that expressed TCRB transcripts were sequenced. Read counts averaged around 3.6 million for samples of naive, central memory and regulatory T cells. TCRdb's copy holds only in-frame clones and misses some; the assay was immunoSEQ multiplex PCR. The profile covers about 120,000 clones, with 15% to 20% appearing a single time and over 2% taken by the ten largest. Blood was collected once per donor into heparin, averaging approximately 110 mL. In this sample, this clone turned up a few times. The antigen is not known. Germline values: CDR1 SQVTM, CDR2 ANQGSEA. V gave up 0 bases and J gave up 1 base, with 8 bases separating them. The length of the CDR3 is 14 residues.

The source material was central memory CD4+ T cells from blood. V and J are TRBV29-1 and TRBJ2-3, with D hard to call. The clonotype was recovered from a man aged 25-40 years with type 1 diabetes. The CDR3 DNA is TGCAGCGTTGAAGAGGGCAAAGGCACAGATACGCAGTATTTT. Protein sequence: CSVEEGKGTDTQYF.